This T cell receptor (beta chain) was found in a study of CD8 T cells in Susac syndrome (dated by TCRdb to between 2018 and 2021). With respect to the entire study: Repertoire sequencing was used to test whether CD8+ T cell activation and differentiation in Susac syndrome was antigen driven. The clonality of the CD8+ T cell repertoire was compared across about a dozen healthy donors, roughly 14 Susac syndrome patients and fewer than 16 multiple sclerosis patients. What the authors observed across the whole study: The study acknowledged that relatively few individuals were included in the TCR sequencing and HLA analysis.

As for this clonotype: The clone's antigen remains unknown. Nothing much larger sits one base from this clone, and base qualities are not available.

RNA was extracted using the RNeasy kit, and roughly 0.5 to 1 ug of the RNA was reverse transcribed with random hexamers. TCR beta CDR3 regions were amplified with the immunoSEQ multiplex PCR assay covering 54 Vbeta and 13 Jbeta segments. PCR amplification bias was corrected by using a synthetic template baseline for primer optimization and computational correction. In the source study's methods: Only productive sequences were kept, with reads annotated to V, D and J genes according to IMGT and analyzed in immunoSEQ Analyzer. Clonality was calculated as one minus the Shannon entropy normalized by log2 of the number of productive unique sequences. For each patient and control, public and private clones were evaluated among the 100 most prevalent clones. A clone was defined as Susac-specific if it was absent from the healthy and MS cohorts, from about a thousand published viral clones and from other ImmuneACCESS disease sequences. TCRdb reprocessing: public reads trimmed at Q25 with fastp, clones called with MiXCR, in-frame beta chains kept. Merged by CDR3 protein, the rows form single entries marked with the most common genes and DNA. The V and J calls here are based on TCRdb, not the publication. Recorded for this sample are approximately 70,000 distinct CDR3 sequences; about 95% of them occurred a single time. The ten largest clones capture about 0.22% of the sample.

High-throughput TCR beta sequencing profiled peripheral blood CD8+ and CD4+ T cells from healthy donors, Susac syndrome patients and multiple sclerosis patients. Healthy donors were age- and sex-matched controls. Bulk CD8+ and CD4+ T cells were purified magnetically by negative isolation, whereas CD8+ TEMRA cells were enriched by FACS. Blood was collected in EDTA tubes and processed within 24 hours, with PBMCs isolated through density gradient centrifugation. PBMCs intended for TCR sequencing were frozen in liquid nitrogen and were later thawed in a 37 degrees C water bath. Purity of sorted or isolated CD4+, CD8+ and CD8+ TEMRA cells was at least 90%. Including the terminal cysteine and phenylalanine, the CDR3 comprises 12 residues. Of the read, only the CDR3 DNA is kept; its 36 bases are in frame from base 1. Cut back by 3 bases and 5 bases, the V and J ends lie 10 bases apart. CDR1 SQVTM and CDR2 ANQGSEA are derived from the germline V gene.

The sequenced sample was CD8+ T cells from PBMCs. The rearrangement combines TRBV29-1 with TRBJ1-2; tentative D gene TRBD1, with 5 bases matching. The TCR was taken from a human donor in good health. The sequenced DNA: TGCAGCGTTGAGGGGGGGGTTTATGGCTACACCTTC. It translates to CSVEGGVYGYTF.